This T cell receptor beta chain was recorded in a study of blood T cell repertoires in COVID-19. Study-level background: Donors in the United States, Italy and Spain gave samples during acute or convalescent COVID-19. PBMCs, B-cell-depleted T cells, or T cells provided the cDNA or gDNA that made up the material.

The CDR3 runs to 11 residues. V was clipped by 3 bases and J by 6 bases, with 9 bases between them. Per the germline V gene, CDR1 is DFQATT and CDR2 is SNEGSKA (reference sequence). Original analysis: Scientists estimated how many nucleated cells there were by amplifying reference gene primers. Clones were sequenced by immunoSEQ multiplex PCR, and TCRdb holds only the in-frame ones, with some missing. V and J calls plus clone size are reproduced from that table; the DNA served to infer D and trimming. Of roughly 96,000 clones in the sample, 82% were seen once. The clonotype comes from a man older than 75 with acute or convalescent COVID-19. The sequencing sample was made of peripheral blood. The chain is built from TRBV20-1 and TRBJ2-7, with D maybe TRBD2 (6 bases). The CDR3 region has the DNA TGCAGTGCTAGTCTAGCGACCGAGCAGTACTTC. Translated, it gives CSASLATEQYF.